This TCR beta chain was sequenced for a study of T cell repertoires in cytomegalovirus infection (dated by TCRdb to between 2019 and 2020). Broadly, across the study: Donor HLA type was relevant to the analysis, because carriage of CMV infection together with the matching HLA type was indicated by public TCR beta signatures. Overall study outcomes, separate from this receptor: The ex vivo response was dominated by HLA-C-restricted CMV-specific TCR beta clonotypes, which also provided the single most frequent clonotype in two of eight donors. In both this cohort and an independent roughly 330-donor cohort, the cumulative frequency of public TCR beta family members distinguished carriers of CMV infection plus the relevant HLA type.

CDR1 LNHNV and CDR2 YYDKDF are derived from the germline V gene (reference sequence). Trimming removed 3 bases from V and 5 bases from J, leaving 10 bases between the germline ends. From the cysteine up to the phenylalanine, the CDR3 has a length of 14 residues. Only CDR3 DNA is held: 42 bases, read in frame from base 1. Sequencing used an Illumina HiSeq 1500. TCRdb reworked the public reads: Q25 trimming with fastp, MiXCR clone assembly, productive beta chains retained. Identical CDR3 protein sequences are pooled into one entry, listed with their most common genes and DNA. This sample is represented by fewer than 300,000 distinct CDR3 sequences; roughly 23% of them were singletons. The ten largest clones represent approximately 15% of the sample. A few counts support this clonotype. Its specific antigen is unknown. The record has no base qualities; no much larger clone is one base away.

The sequencing sample was made of PBMCs. The receptor was derived from a human donor in good health (CMV status not recorded). Some clones in this sample may be carry-over from other donors' samples. The sequence joins TRBV15 to TRBJ2-2; no D gene is confidently identified. CDR3 reads: CATSRASATGELFF. Here is the DNA: TGTGCCACCAGCAGGGCCAGCGCGACCGGGGAGCTGTTTTTT.